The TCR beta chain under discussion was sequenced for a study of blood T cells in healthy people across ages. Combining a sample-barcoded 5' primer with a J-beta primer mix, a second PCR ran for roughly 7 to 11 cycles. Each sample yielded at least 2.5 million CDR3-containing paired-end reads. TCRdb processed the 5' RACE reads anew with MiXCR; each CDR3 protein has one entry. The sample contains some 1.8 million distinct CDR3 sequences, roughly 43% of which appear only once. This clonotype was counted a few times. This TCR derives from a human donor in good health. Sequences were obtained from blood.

The CDR3 here is CASSLQFGFEAFF. The DNA of the CDR3 is TGTGCCAGCAGCTTGCAGTTCGGGTTTGAAGCTTTCTTT. This chain uses TRBV5-5 with TRBJ1-1; D is unclear. CDR3 length: 13 residues. Trimming shortened V by 1 base and J by 7 bases, and 11 bases separated the two germline ends. CDR1 is SGHKS and CDR2 is YYEKEE in the germline V gene (reference sequence).